These T cell receptor beta chains were read from a single sample in a study of CD8 T cells in ankylosing spondylitis. TCRdb reprocessed the 5' RACE reads via MiXCR and lists one record per CDR3 protein. This repertoire shows under 150,000 distinct CDR3 sequences, approximately 10% found once; its top ten account for about 3.8%. The sample consisted of blood, either unsorted or a sorted T cell fraction (not recorded which). Receptors were obtained from a female donor with ankylosing spondylitis or in good health (not recorded which). Each CDR3 is given with its conserved first and last residue. Fields, in order: J gene, V gene, D gene, clone size, CDR3 DNA, CDR3 protein. The D gene is left open where the match is weak. The size entry is marked missing in some rows and otherwise reads once, few, many or a size class.

TRBJ2-2 | TRBV6-5 | - | many | TGTGCCAGCGAGGGAGGCACCGGGGAGCTGTTTTTT | CASEGGTGELFF
TRBJ2-1 | TRBV19 | - | few | TGTGCCAGTAGGTCCTACAATGAGCAGTTCTTC | CASRSYNEQFF
TRBJ2-1 | TRBV30 | - | many | TGTGCCTGGAGTTCCCTTATCGGGAGCAACTACAATGAGCAGTTCTTC | CAWSSLIGSNYNEQFF
TRBJ2-2 | TRBV5-1 | - | many | TGCGCCAGCAGGGGTTTCACCGGGGAGCTGTTTTTT | CASRGFTGELFF
TRBJ2-1 | TRBV3-1 | - | many | TGTGCCAGCAGCCAATATTTTGCGGACAATGAGCAGTTCTTC | CASSQYFADNEQFF
TRBJ1-2 | TRBV19 | - | many | TGTGCCAGTAGTGATTGGAGGTATGGCTACACCTTC | CASSDWRYGYTF
TRBJ2-3 | TRBV6-6 | - | - | TGTGCCAGCAGTTACGAAACAGATACGCAGTATTTT | CASSYETDTQYF
TRBJ2-7 | TRBV20-1 | TRBD2 | many | TGCAGTGCTAGCCTAGCGGGAGTTGGGGAGCAGTACTTC | CSASLAGVGEQYF
TRBJ1-2 | TRBV20-1 | TRBD1 | many | TGCAGCACACCGACGACAGGGAGGAATTATAACTATGGCTACACCTTC | CSTPTTGRNYNYGYTF
TRBJ2-7 | TRBV19 | - | many | TGTGCCAGTAGTACTAGACTCCTCGGGGAGCAGTACTTC | CASSTRLLGEQYF
TRBJ2-4 | TRBV5-5 | - | - | TGTGCCAGCAGCTCGAGGGAAAACATTCAGTACTTC | CASSSRENIQYF
TRBJ2-4 | TRBV20-1 | - | many | TGCAGTGCCCCCCCCCCTGTAGCCAAAAACATTCAGTACTTC | CSAPPPVAKNIQYF
TRBJ2-2 | TRBV29-1 | - | many | TGCAGCGTAGGACAGACTTACGCGAACACCGGGGAGCTGTTTTTT | CSVGQTYANTGELFF
TRBJ2-3 | TRBV28 | TRBD2 | many | TGTGCCAGCAGTTTAGTAGCGGGATCAGATACGCAGTATTTT | CASSLVAGSDTQYF
TRBJ2-5 | TRBV5-6 | - | many | TGTGCCAGCAGGCGGGACAGAATCCAAGAGACCCAGTACTTC | CASRRDRIQETQYF
TRBJ2-1 | TRBV5-1 | - | many | TGCGCCAGCAGCTTGGTAGAGGGGCGATACCCCTATCTCAATGAGCAGTTCTTC | CASSLVEGRYPYLNEQFF
TRBJ2-7 | TRBV28 | TRBD1 | once | TGTGCCAGCAGCCTTCGAATTAAGGACAGGAGCTCCTGCGAGCAGTACTTC | CASSLRIKDRSSCEQYF
TRBJ2-4 | TRBV20-1 | TRBD2 | - | TGCAGTGCTAGAGTGGGGGGAGGGCCCCAAAACATTCAGTACTTC | CSARVGGGPQNIQYF
TRBJ2-2 | TRBV5-1 | TRBD2 | few | TGCGCCAGCAGCTCGGGACTAGCTCCCACCGGGGAGCTGTTTTTT | CASSSGLAPTGELFF
TRBJ1-6 | TRBV28 | - | many | TGTGCCAGCACCCGGGCGAGCTCCTATAATTCACCCCTCCACTTT | CASTRASSYNSPLHF
TRBJ2-7 | TRBV3-1 | TRBD1 | - | TGTGCCAGCAGCCAAGGGACAGGGCGCGAGCAGTACTTC | CASSQGTGREQYF
TRBJ2-5 | TRBV2 | - | many | TGTGCCAGCAGTGAACAGCTTCAAGAGACCCAGTACTTC | CASSEQLQETQYF
TRBJ1-1 | TRBV20-1 | - | many | TGCAGTGCTAGAGGGGGGCAGGGCTCTGAAGCTTTCTTT | CSARGGQGSEAFF
TRBJ2-1 | TRBV6-1 | TRBD2 | many | TGTGCCAGCAGGGCCCGTCGGACTAGCGGACTGGATGAGCAGTTCTTC | CASRARRTSGLDEQFF
TRBJ1-2 | TRBV18 | - | many | TGTGCCAGCTCACCAACAGGCCATGGCTACACCTTC | CASSPTGHGYTF
TRBJ1-2 | TRBV7-9 | TRBD1 | many | TGTGCCAGCAGCCAGACCCCCGGGACAGGGGGCAGCTATGGCTACACCTTC | CASSQTPGTGGSYGYTF
TRBJ2-3 | TRBV11-2 | - | many | TGTGCCAGCAGCTTAGTTCTAGGACCTCCCTCCGATACGCAGTATTTT | CASSLVLGPPSDTQYF
TRBJ2-5 | TRBV7-9 | - | few | TGTGCCAGCAGCCCTATGCCTGTAGGGGAGGAGACCCAGTACTTC | CASSPMPVGEETQYF
TRBJ2-2 | TRBV20-1 | TRBD1 | - | TGCAGTGCTTGGGGAGAGACAGGGGGCGGAAACACCGGGGAGCTGTTTTTT | CSAWGETGGGNTGELFF
TRBJ2-4 | TRBV3-1 | TRBD2 | few | TGTGCCAGCAGCCAAGATTGGATGACTAGCTTTCAGTACTTC | CASSQDWMTSFQYF
TRBJ2-5 | TRBV5-1 | - | many | TGCGCCAGCAGCTGGGCCACGTTATCGGAGACCCAGTACTTC | CASSWATLSETQYF
TRBJ1-1 | TRBV7-8 | TRBD1 | - | TGTGCCAGCAGCTTGCTGGGACAGGGGGTCACCGAAGCTTTCTTT | CASSLLGQGVTEAFF
TRBJ2-1 | TRBV11-1 | - | few | TGTGCCAGCAGCTTATCTGATGAGCAGTTCTTC | CASSLSDEQFF
TRBJ2-5 | TRBV7-2 | TRBD1 | many | TGTGCCAGCAGCTTATCCTCGGGACAGGGGCAAGAGACCCAGTACTTC | CASSLSSGQGQETQYF
TRBJ2-3 | TRBV5-1 | TRBD2 | many | TGCGCCAGCAGCGCGGGACTAGTCACAGATACGCAGTATTTT | CASSAGLVTDTQYF
TRBJ2-1 | TRBV24-1 | TRBD1 | many | TGTGCCACCAGTGATTTGCATGGACAGGGGGCGAGCTCCTACAATGAGCAGTTCTTC | CATSDLHGQGASSYNEQFF
TRBJ1-5 | TRBV29-1 | - | many | TGCAGCGTTGAAGTTGGGGGGGCCGGGCAGCCCCAGCATTTT | CSVEVGGAGQPQHF
TRBJ1-2 | TRBV29-1 | - | many | TGCAGCGTTGAAGCGAATGGCTACACCTTC | CSVEANGYTF
TRBJ2-1 | TRBV2 | TRBD1 | many | TGTACAACCTTCAGGGGGCGAACCGACAATGAGCAGTTCTTC | CTTFRGRTDNEQFF
TRBJ1-2 | TRBV5-1 | TRBD1 | many | TGCGCCAGCAGCCCCCGGGACAGGGGCTCTGGCTACACCTTC | CASSPRDRGSGYTF
TRBJ1-1 | TRBV18 | - | few | TGTGCCAGCTCCATGCAGTCGGCGGGCAACACTGAAGCTTTCTTT | CASSMQSAGNTEAFF
TRBJ2-7 | TRBV18 | - | - | TGTGCCAGCTCACCACCGTCCCCGGGCGAGCAGTACTTC | CASSPPSPGEQYF
TRBJ2-7 | TRBV20-1 | TRBD1 | many | TGCAGTGCAAAGACAGGGACGAAGGAGCAGTACTTC | CSAKTGTKEQYF
TRBJ2-2 | TRBV5-1 | - | many | TGCGCCAGCAGCTTACAGGATGGCGGGGAGCTGTTTTTT | CASSLQDGGELFF
TRBJ1-2 | TRBV20-1 | - | many | TGCAGTGCTAGCACCAGTATCCCATCTGGCTACACCTTC | CSASTSIPSGYTF
TRBJ2-2 | TRBV5-1 | TRBD1 | - | TGCGCCAGCAGCGCCCGGGACAGGGGGCCGAACACCGGGGAGCTGTTTTTT | CASSARDRGPNTGELFF
TRBJ2-2 | TRBV11-3 | TRBD1 | many | TGTGCCAGCAGCTCCCGGGACAGGGTAACCGGGGAGCTGTTTTTT | CASSSRDRVTGELFF
TRBJ1-2 | TRBV5-1 | - | many | TGCGCCAGCAGCTTGGATGGGACGGAGAACTATGGCTACACCTTC | CASSLDGTENYGYTF